This paragraph reports one T cell receptor beta chain. Its antigen target is currently unknown. No clone much larger than this one lies a single base away; base qualities are absent. For TCR beta library preparation, 1.5 to 2.5 micrograms of genomic DNA was extracted from cryopreserved PBMCs. Longitudinal blood samples from CLL patients on ibrutinib monotherapy were analyzed using high-throughput TCR beta sequencing. The patients took part in an open-label, single-center phase 2 trial of ibrutinib monotherapy. On a MiSeq, deep resolution sequencing aimed for a depth between 1 in 1 million and 1 in 200,000 T cells, with each clonotype covered around 9.2x on average. TCR beta libraries were generated with the immunoSEQ hsTCRB Kit. The published analysis was carried out like this. Data were analyzed with ImmunoSEQ Data Assistant and ImmunoSEQ Analyzer, with V, D and J genes assigned per IMGT definitions. Clonality, which ranges from 0 to 1, was calculated as one minus the normalized Shannon entropy of productive rearrangement frequencies. Only overrepresented clonotypes making up at least 0.05% of the repertoire of each patient were included in the public clonotype analysis. About a dozen repertoires from age-matched healthy donors, obtained from immuneACCESS, served as clonality controls. The clones in this table, taken by TCRdb from immuneACCESS, are in-frame only. Not every clone is retained; where verified, under half of the shortfall comes from an unresolved V gene, and the cause of the rest is unknown. The V and J calls and clone size come from that table; D and trimming were worked out from the DNA. The sample table holds 25,000 or so clones, of which 62% were seen once. The ten top clones hold 14% of the sample.

The data stem from a study of cytotoxic CD8 clonotypes in ibrutinib-treated CLL (dated by TCRdb to the early 2020s). Looking at the study overall: The cohort had 11 relapsed/refractory and some 15 treatment-naive patients; about 17 were IGHV unmutated. Longitudinal samples were available for about 30% of the 86 trial participants. Cryopreserved peripheral blood mononuclear cells were obtained before treatment, at response, and at either sustained remission or disease progression. Response samples were taken after a median of roughly eleven months on treatment, ranging from roughly 6 to 36 months. On average, each sample yielded approximately 250,000 productive templates and 94,082 productive rearrangements. Responses were partial in around 25 patients and complete in 2; after median around 65 months follow-up, about 15 stayed in remission and around 12 progressed.

Results and caveats for the whole study, not just this receptor: At baseline, clonality was higher than in age-matched healthy donors and showed a strong correlation with circulating CD8+ T-cell counts. Public clonotypes were found to be uncommon and were observed to contract or remain stable during treatment; the increase in clonality was shown to reflect expansion of private clonotypes at ibrutinib response. Clonality rose at ibrutinib response, remained stable during sustained remission, and dropped back toward baseline at progression. Sustained-remission and progressing patients did not have matched sampling times, and lymph node repertoires were not examined.

CDR1 and CDR2, looked up from the germline V gene (reference sequence), are SEHNR and FQNEAQ. Trimming at the junction amounts to 7 bases on V and 10 bases on J, and the germline ends lie 14 bases apart. Including cysteine and phenylalanine, the CDR3 has 12 amino acids. The kept DNA is CDR3 alone, 36 bases in frame from the first base. The sample consisted of PBMCs, taken before ibrutinib treatment. The sequence derives from a human donor with chronic lymphocytic leukemia. Rearrangement joined TRBV7-9 to TRBJ2-1; perhaps TRBD2 is the D gene, with 5 bases matching. The bases read TGTGCCAGCACCCCCCTAGAGGGCGAGCAGTTCTTC. Translated, this is CASTPLEGEQFF.